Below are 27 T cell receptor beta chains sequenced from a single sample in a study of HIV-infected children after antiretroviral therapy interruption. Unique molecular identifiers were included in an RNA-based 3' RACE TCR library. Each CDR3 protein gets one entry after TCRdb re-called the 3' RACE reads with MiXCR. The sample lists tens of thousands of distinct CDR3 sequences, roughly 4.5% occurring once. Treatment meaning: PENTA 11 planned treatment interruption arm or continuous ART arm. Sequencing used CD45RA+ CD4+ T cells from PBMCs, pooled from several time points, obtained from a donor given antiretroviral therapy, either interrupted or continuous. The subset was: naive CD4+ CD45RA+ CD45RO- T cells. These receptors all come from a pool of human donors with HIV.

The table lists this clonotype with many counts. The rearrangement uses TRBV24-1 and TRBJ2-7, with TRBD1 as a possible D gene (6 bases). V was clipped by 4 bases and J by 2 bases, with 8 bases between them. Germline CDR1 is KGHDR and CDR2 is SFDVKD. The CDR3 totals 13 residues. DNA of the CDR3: TGTGCCACCAGTGAGACAGGAACCTACGAGCAGTACTTC. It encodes CATSETGTYEQYF.

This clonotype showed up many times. The CDR3 protein is CASSPRDGSYEQYF. In nucleotides, the CDR3 is TGTGCCAGCAGTCCGCGGGACGGCTCCTACGAGCAGTACTTC. The rearrangement links TRBV12-3 or TRBV12-4 to TRBJ2-7; weak D call: TRBD2 (6 bases). V was shortened by 5 bases and J by 0 bases, with 11 bases between the two germline ends. The CDR3 contains 14 residues.

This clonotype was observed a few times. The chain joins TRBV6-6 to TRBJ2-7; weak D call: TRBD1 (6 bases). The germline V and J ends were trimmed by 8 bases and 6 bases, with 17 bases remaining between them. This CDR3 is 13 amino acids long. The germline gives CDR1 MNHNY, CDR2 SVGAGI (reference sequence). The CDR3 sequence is CASFQLGAGEQYF. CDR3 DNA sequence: TGTGCCAGCTTTCAGCTGGGGGCAGGCGAGCAGTACTTC.

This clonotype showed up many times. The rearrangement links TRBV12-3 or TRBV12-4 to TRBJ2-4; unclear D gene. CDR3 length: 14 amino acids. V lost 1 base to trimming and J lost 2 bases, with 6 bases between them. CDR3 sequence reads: CASSLEATKNIQYF. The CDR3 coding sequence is TGTGCCAGCAGTTTAGAAGCTACCAAAAACATTCAGTACTTC.

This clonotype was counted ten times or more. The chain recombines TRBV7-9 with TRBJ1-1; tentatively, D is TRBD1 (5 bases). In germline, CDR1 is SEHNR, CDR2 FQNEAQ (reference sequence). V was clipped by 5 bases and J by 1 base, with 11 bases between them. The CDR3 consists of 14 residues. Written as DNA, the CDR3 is TGTGCCAGCAGCGAGGGGCACTCGAACACTGAAGCTTTCTTT. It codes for CASSEGHSNTEAFF.

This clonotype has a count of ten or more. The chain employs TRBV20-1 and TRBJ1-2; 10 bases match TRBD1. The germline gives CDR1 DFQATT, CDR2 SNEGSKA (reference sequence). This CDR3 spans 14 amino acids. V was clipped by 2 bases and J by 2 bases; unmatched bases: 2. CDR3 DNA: TGCAGTGCTAGATGGACAGGGGGAAACTATGGCTACACCTTC. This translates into CSARWTGGNYGYTF.

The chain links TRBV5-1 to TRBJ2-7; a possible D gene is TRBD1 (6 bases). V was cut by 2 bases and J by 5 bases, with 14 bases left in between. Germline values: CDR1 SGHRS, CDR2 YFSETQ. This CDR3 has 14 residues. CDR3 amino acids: CASSLQGMFDEQYF. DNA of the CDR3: TGCGCCAGCAGCTTACAGGGAATGTTCGACGAGCAGTACTTC. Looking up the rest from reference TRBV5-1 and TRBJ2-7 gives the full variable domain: KAGVTQTPRYLIKTRGQQVTLSCSPISGHRSVSWYQQTPGQGLQFLFEYFSETQRNKGNFPGRFSGRQFSNSRSEMNVSTLELGDSALYLCASSLQGMFDEQYFGPGTRLTVT.

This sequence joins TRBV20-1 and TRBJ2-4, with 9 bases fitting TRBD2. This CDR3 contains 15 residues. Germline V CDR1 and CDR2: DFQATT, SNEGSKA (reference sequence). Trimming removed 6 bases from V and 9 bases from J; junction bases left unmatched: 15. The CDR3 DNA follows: TGCAGTGCCAGACGCGGGGGGGCAGTTGATGGCATTCAGTACTTC. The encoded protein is CSARRGGAVDGIQYF.

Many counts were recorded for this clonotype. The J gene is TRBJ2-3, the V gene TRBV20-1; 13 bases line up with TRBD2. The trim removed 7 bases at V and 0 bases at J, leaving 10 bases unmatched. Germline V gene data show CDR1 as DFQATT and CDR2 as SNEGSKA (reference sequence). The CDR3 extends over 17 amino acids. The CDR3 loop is CSDRGLAGPRSTDTQYF. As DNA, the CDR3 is TGCAGTGACAGGGGACTAGCGGGGCCCAGAAGCACAGATACGCAGTATTTT.

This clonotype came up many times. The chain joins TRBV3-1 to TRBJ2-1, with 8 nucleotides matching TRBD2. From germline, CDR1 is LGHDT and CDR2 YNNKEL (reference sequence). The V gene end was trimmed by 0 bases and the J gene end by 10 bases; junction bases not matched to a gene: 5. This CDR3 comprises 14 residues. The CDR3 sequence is CASSQEPQRGEQFF. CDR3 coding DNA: TGTGCCAGCAGCCAAGAACCCCAGCGGGGGGAGCAGTTCTTC.

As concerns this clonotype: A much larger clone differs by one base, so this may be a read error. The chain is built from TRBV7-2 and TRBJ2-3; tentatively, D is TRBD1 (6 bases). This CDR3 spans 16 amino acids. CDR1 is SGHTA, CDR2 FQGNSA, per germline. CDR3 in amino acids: CAGSPTGSPGTDTQYF. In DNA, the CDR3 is TGTGCCGGCAGCCCCACAGGGAGTCCAGGCACAGATACGCAGTATTTT.

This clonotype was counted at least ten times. This CDR3 reads CASSGRGVLGDTQYF. CDR3 DNA: TGTGCCAGCAGCGGACGGGGGGTCCTTGGAGATACGCAGTATTTT. V and J are TRBV7-2 and TRBJ2-3; 7 bases line up with TRBD2. The CDR3 loop spans 15 amino acids. Germline CDR1 reads SGHTA; CDR2 reads FQGNSA. After removal of 5 bases from V and 5 bases from J, the junction contained 10 bases not matched to a gene.

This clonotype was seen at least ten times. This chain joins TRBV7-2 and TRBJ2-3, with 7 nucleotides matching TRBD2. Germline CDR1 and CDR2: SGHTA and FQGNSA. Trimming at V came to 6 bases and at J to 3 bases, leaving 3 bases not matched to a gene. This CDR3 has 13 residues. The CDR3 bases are TGTGCCAGCAGTCGCGGGGGAACAGATACGCAGTATTTT. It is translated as CASSRGGTDTQYF.

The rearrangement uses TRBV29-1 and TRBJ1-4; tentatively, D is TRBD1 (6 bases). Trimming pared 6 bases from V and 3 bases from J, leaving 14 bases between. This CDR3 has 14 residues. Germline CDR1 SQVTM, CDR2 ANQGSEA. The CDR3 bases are TGCAGCGTCCGCACAGGGACGGCTAATGAAAAACTGTTTTTT. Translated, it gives CSVRTGTANEKLFF.

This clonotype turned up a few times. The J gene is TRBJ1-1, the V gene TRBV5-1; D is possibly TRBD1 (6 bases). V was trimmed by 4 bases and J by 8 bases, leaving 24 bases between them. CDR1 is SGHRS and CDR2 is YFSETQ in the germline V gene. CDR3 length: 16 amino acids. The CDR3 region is CASSNGQWDSTSEAFF. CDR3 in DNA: TGCGCCAGCAGCAACGGACAGTGGGATTCCACTTCAGAAGCTTTCTTT.

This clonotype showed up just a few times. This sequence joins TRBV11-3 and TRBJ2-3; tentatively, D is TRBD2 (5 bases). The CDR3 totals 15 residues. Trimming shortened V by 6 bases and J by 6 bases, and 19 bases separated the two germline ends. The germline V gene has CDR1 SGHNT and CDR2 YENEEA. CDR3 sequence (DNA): TGTGCCAGCAGGATTCGAACGGGGAGTAGCGATACGCAGTATTTT. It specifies CASRIRTGSSDTQYF.

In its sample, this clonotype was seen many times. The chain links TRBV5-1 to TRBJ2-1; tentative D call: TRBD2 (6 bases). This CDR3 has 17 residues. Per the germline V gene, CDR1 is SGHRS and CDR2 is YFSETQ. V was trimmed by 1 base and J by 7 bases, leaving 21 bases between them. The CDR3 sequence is CASSLLGNLRDRNEQFF. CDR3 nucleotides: TGCGCCAGCAGCTTGTTAGGTAATCTGCGGGATAGGAATGAGCAGTTCTTC.

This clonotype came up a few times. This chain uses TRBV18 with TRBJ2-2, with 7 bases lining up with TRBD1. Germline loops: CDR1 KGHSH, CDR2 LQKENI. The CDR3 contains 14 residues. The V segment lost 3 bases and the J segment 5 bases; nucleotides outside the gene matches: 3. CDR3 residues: CASSPGQRTGELFF. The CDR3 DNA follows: TGTGCCAGCTCACCGGGACAGCGGACCGGGGAGCTGTTTTTT.

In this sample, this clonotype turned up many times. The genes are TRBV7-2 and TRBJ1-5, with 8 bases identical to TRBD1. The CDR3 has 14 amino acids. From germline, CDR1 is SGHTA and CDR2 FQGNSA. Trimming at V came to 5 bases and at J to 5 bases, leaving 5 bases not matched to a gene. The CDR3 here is CASSAGQGYQPQHF. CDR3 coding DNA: TGTGCCAGCAGCGCCGGACAGGGTTATCAGCCCCAGCATTTT.

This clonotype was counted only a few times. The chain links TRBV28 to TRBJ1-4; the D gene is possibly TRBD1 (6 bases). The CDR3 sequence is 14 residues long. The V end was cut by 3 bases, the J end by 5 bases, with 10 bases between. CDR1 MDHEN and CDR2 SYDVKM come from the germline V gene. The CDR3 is CASSFRRGNEKLFF. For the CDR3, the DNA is TGTGCCAGCAGTTTCCGCAGGGGAAATGAAAAACTGTTTTTT.

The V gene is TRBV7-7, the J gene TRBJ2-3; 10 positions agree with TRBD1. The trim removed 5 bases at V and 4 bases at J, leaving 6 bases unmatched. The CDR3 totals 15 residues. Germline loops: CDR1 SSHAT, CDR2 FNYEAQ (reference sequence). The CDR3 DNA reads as TGTGCCAGCAGCCTAGACAGGGGGCCTGCAGATACGCAGTATTTT. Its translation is CASSLDRGPADTQYF.

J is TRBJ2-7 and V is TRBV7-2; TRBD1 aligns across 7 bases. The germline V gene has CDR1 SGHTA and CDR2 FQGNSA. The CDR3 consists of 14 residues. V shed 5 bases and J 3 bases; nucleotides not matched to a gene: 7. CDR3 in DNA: TGTGCCAGCAGCCCGCCGACAGGGCACTACGAGCAGTACTTC. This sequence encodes CASSPPTGHYEQYF. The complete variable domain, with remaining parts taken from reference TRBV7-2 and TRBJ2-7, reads GAGVSQSPSNKVTEKGKDVELRCDPISGHTALYWYRQSLGQGLEFLIYFQGNSAPDKSGLPSDRFSAERTGGSVSTLTIQRTQQEDSAVYLCASSPPTGHYEQYFGPGTRLTVT.

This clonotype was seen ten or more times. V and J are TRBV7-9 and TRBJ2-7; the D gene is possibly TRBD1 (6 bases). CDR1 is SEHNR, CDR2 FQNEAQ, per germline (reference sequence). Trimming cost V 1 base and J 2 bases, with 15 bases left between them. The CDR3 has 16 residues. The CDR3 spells CASSLDVWGLAYEQYF. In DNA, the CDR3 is TGTGCCAGCAGCTTAGATGTCTGGGGGCTCGCCTACGAGCAGTACTTC.

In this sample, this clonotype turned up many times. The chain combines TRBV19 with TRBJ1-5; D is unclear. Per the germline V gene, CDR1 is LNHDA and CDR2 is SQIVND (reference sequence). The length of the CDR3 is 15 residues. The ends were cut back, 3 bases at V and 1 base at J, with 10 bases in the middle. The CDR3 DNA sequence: TGTGCCAGTAGTATGGAGGGAGGGAGCAATCAGCCCCAGCATTTT. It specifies CASSMEGGSNQPQHF.

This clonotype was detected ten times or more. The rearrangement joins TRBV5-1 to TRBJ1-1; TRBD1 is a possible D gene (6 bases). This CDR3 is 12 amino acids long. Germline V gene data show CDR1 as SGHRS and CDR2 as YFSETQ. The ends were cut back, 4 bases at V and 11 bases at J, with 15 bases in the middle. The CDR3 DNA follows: TGCGCCAGCAGCCCCCGGGAGGGGGTTGCTTTCTTT. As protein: CASSPREGVAFF. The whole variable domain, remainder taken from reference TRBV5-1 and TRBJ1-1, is KAGVTQTPRYLIKTRGQQVTLSCSPISGHRSVSWYQQTPGQGLQFLFEYFSETQRNKGNFPGRFSGRQFSNSRSEMNVSTLELGDSALYLCASSPREGVAFFGQGTRLTVV.

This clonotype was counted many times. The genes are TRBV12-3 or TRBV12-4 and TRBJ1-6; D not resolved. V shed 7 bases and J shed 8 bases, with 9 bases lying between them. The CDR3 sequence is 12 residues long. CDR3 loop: CASTRVDSPLHF. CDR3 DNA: TGTGCCAGCACCCGAGTTGATTCACCCCTCCACTTT.

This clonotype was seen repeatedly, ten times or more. The CDR3 loop is CASSIWANEQFF. CDR3 DNA sequence: TGTGCCAGTAGTATATGGGCCAATGAGCAGTTCTTC. The chain couples TRBV19 to TRBJ2-1, with D unresolved. CDR1 LNHDA and CDR2 SQIVND come from the germline V gene (reference sequence). CDR3 length: 12 residues. V was pared by 2 bases and J by 6 bases, with 5 bases between.